The 30 T cell receptor beta chains below come from one sample, sequenced in a study of B cell selection in AIRE deficiency. The table came from immunoSEQ multiplex PCR; TCRdb's copy has only in-frame clones and leaves some out. The repertoire holds some 25,000 clones, with roughly 96% as singletons. CD4+CD127+ cells were sorted as the conventional CD4 T cells. The material sequenced was CD4+CD127+ conventional T cells sorted from PBMCs. These receptors were collected from a human donor in good health.

The chain joins TRBV18 to TRBJ2-7; possibly TRBD1 for D (5 bases). V was clipped by 2 bases and J by 5 bases, with 10 bases between them. The V gene's germline CDR1 is KGHSH and CDR2 LQKENI. The CDR3 extends over 13 amino acids. Here the CDR3 reads CASSPKGFNEQYF. CDR3 coding DNA: TGTGCCAGCTCACCAAAGGGGTTCAACGAGCAGTACTTC.

This sequence joins TRBV30 and TRBJ1-2; 7 bases match TRBD1. Germline V lookup: CDR1 GTSNPN, CDR2 SVGIG (reference sequence). J was trimmed by 8 bases and V by 2 bases; bases with no gene match: 11. The CDR3 consists of 14 residues. This CDR3 reads CAWSQGDGLWGYTF. The CDR3 region has the DNA TGTGCCTGGAGTCAGGGGGACGGACTGTGGGGCTACACCTTC.

This chain links TRBV25-1 with TRBJ2-1; 9 positions agree with TRBD2. Per germline, CDR1 MGHDK and CDR2 SYGVNS. The length of the CDR3 is 18 residues. J was trimmed by 4 bases and V by 2 bases; bases with no gene match: 12. In nucleotides, the CDR3 is TGTGCCAGCAGTGAACCGTCCCTAGCGGGGCCCCGATACAATGAGCAGTTCTTC. This sequence encodes CASSEPSLAGPRYNEQFF.

The rearrangement uses TRBV7-9 and TRBJ1-2; D not certain. The CDR3 sequence is 14 residues long. Trimming pared 5 bases from V and 4 bases from J, leaving 14 bases between. CDR1 and CDR2 (germline): SEHNR, FQNEAQ (reference sequence). This CDR3 reads CASSRTDGVYGYTF. The CDR3 coding sequence is TGTGCCAGCAGCAGAACAGACGGGGTCTATGGCTACACCTTC. Filled out from reference TRBV7-9 and TRBJ1-2, the complete variable domain reads DTGVSQNPRHKITKRGQNVTFRCDPISEHNRLYWYRQTLGQGPEFLTYFQNEAQLEKSRLLSDRFSAERPKGSFSTLEIQRTEQGDSAMYLCASSRTDGVYGYTFGSGTRLTVV.

The chain is built from TRBV10-3 and TRBJ2-1; the D gene is possibly TRBD2 (7 bases). The CDR3 covers 14 residues. V was pared by 7 bases and J by 8 bases, with 18 bases between. CDR1 ENHRY and CDR2 SYGVKD come from the germline V gene. The DNA of the CDR3 is TGTGCCATCATTGGGGGGGCCGGATCCGATGAGCAGTTCTTC. It encodes CAIIGGAGSDEQFF.

The chain uses TRBV5-4 and TRBJ2-7; a possible D gene is TRBD1 (5 bases). This CDR3 comprises 14 residues. Between the trimmed V and J ends, which lost 0 bases and 3 bases, there was a span of 10 bases. Germline values: CDR1 SGHNT, CDR2 YYREEE (reference sequence). CDR3 DNA sequence: TGTGCCAGCAGCTTGGGGGGCAGGGTCTACGAGCAGTACTTC. Translation: CASSLGGRVYEQYF.

The chain carries TRBV6-5 and TRBJ2-5; D unclear. V gave up 2 bases and J gave up 11 bases, with 12 bases separating them. The CDR3 has 12 residues. Germline CDR1 reads MNHEY; CDR2 reads SVGAGI. Written as DNA, the CDR3 is TGTGCCAGCAGTTACACGGGCAATGAGCAGTACTTC. Amino acid sequence: CASSYTGNEQYF.

The rearrangement joins TRBV7-8 to TRBJ2-1; TRBD2 aligns across 9 bases. Per the germline V gene, CDR1 is SGHVS and CDR2 is FQNEAQ. The CDR3 spans 17 residues. Trimming removed 5 bases from V and 6 bases from J; junction bases left unmatched: 14. The CDR3 loop is CASSLPGKRGAFNEQFF. CDR3 sequence (DNA): TGTGCCAGCAGCCTCCCGGGTAAGCGGGGGGCCTTCAATGAGCAGTTCTTC.

The V call is TRBV30, the J call TRBJ2-7; 13 bases are a match to TRBD2. Germline CDR1 reads GTSNPN; CDR2 reads SVGIG (reference sequence). The CDR3 has 20 residues. V was pared by 4 bases and J by 2 bases, with 20 bases of the junction left unmatched. DNA of the CDR3: TGTGCCTGGAATATGAACCGGGTACCAGGACTAGCGGGGGTCGCCTACGAGCAGTACTTC. Amino acid sequence: CAWNMNRVPGLAGVAYEQYF.

J is TRBJ1-1 and V is TRBV25-1; D is ambiguous. The CDR3 extends over 13 amino acids. V was trimmed by 5 bases and J by 1 base, leaving 8 bases between them. Per germline, CDR1 MGHDK and CDR2 SYGVNS. CDR3 region: CASSRLANTEAFF. The DNA for the CDR3 is TGTGCCAGCAGTCGTCTAGCGAACACTGAAGCTTTCTTT.

Remarks on this clone: The junction departs from germline at one end; a sequencing error may be responsible. This chain uses TRBV7-8 with TRBJ1-4; D possibly corresponds to TRBD1 (6 bases). The CDR3 is made up of 15 amino acids. Germline V gives CDR1 SGHVS, CDR2 FQNEAQ. CDR3 sequence: CASSLFPGVNQKLFF. The CDR3 DNA reads TGTGCCAGCAGCTTATTCCCAGGGGTTAATCAAAAACTGTTTTTT.

The CDR3 nucleotides are TGTGCCAGCAGGCTGAACACTGAAGCTTTCTTT. Translated, it gives CASRLNTEAFF. The gene calls are TRBV6-6 and TRBJ1-1; D unresolved. CDR1 and CDR2 (germline): MNHNY, SVGAGI (reference sequence). The ends were cut back, 6 bases at V and 0 bases at J, with 2 bases in the middle. This CDR3 is built from 11 residues.

V usage is TRBV6-5 and J usage is TRBJ1-3; D perhaps matches TRBD1 (6 bases). CDR1 MNHEY and CDR2 SVGAGI come from the germline V gene. V was trimmed by 0 bases and J by 2 bases, leaving 11 bases between them. There are 16 residues in the CDR3. CDR3 bases: TGTGCCAGCAGTTACTCTGACAGGAGCACTGGAAACACCATATATTTT. Its protein is CASSYSDRSTGNTIYF.

The CDR3 here is CASSEIAAQGTDTQYF. CDR3 in DNA: TGTGCCAGCAGTGAGATCGCAGCCCAGGGAACAGATACGCAGTATTTT. V usage is TRBV2 and J usage is TRBJ2-3, with D possibly TRBD1 on 5 matching bases. The V end lost 3 bases, the J end lost 3 bases, and 16 bases lay between the germline ends. CDR3 length equals 16 residues. Looked up from germline, CDR1 is SNHLY and CDR2 is FYNNEI.

The chain joins TRBV18 to TRBJ1-2, with 11 bases matching TRBD1. Germline V CDR1 and CDR2: KGHSH, LQKENI. V lost 3 bases, J lost 3 bases, and 3 bases stayed unmatched. The length of the CDR3 is 15 residues. The DNA of the CDR3 is TGTGCCAGCTCACCCGGGACAGGGGGTGACTATGGCTACACCTTC. Protein: CASSPGTGGDYGYTF.

The chain recombines TRBV5-1 with TRBJ1-2; no definite D call. The CDR3 contains 14 residues. Between the trimmed V and J ends, which lost 0 bases and 6 bases, there was a span of 12 bases. CDR1 is SGHRS, CDR2 YFSETQ, per germline. CDR3 coding DNA: TGCGCCAGCAGCTTGGATGGCAGCAAGGATGGCTACACCTTC. Its translation is CASSLDGSKDGYTF.

This clone was detected only a few times. The chain uses TRBV28 and TRBJ1-3; D perhaps matches TRBD1 (5 bases). The CDR3 spans 11 residues. Germline CDR1 reads MDHEN; CDR2 reads SYDVKM. CDR3 coding DNA: TGTGGAGGGGTGCGGGGAAACACCATATATTTT. Protein sequence: CGGVRGNTIYF.

The chain links TRBV7-9 to TRBJ2-5, with TRBD2 matching 11 bases. The J segment lost 4 bases and the V segment lost 5 bases, leaving 9 bases of the junction unmatched. This CDR3 is 16 amino acids long. Looked up from germline, CDR1 is SEHNR and CDR2 is FQNEAQ (reference sequence). The CDR3 nucleotides are TGTGCCAGCAGCGCAGCCCTAGGACTAGCGGGAGAGACCCAGTACTTC. This encodes CASSAALGLAGETQYF.

The chain combines TRBV6-5 with TRBJ1-6, with TRBD1 identical over 10 bases. The CDR3 runs 15 residues. Germline CDR1 reads MNHEY; CDR2 reads SVGAGI. J gave up 7 bases and V 5 bases, and 5 bases lay outside the gene matches. CDR3 region: CASSPQDRGNSPLHF. As DNA, the CDR3 is TGTGCCAGCAGTCCTCAGGACAGGGGGAATTCACCCCTCCACTTT.

V usage is TRBV7-8 and J usage is TRBJ2-7; a weak D match, TRBD1 (6 bases). The CDR3 is 11 residues long. V shed 9 bases and J shed 7 bases, with 13 bases lying between them. The germline gives CDR1 SGHVS, CDR2 FQNEAQ. Here the CDR3 DNA reads TGTGCCAGTCCAGGGGTAAGGGAGCAGTACTTC. Protein sequence: CASPGVREQYF.

For the CDR3, the DNA is TGTGCCAGCAGTGCACAGGGGCTATCTTTAATTCGCTACACCTTC. Residues: CASSAQGLSLIRYTF. This rearrangement joins TRBV2 to TRBJ1-2; TRBD1 matches at 7 bases. This CDR3 is 15 amino acids long. From germline, CDR1 is SNHLY and CDR2 FYNNEI. With V trimmed by 4 bases and J by 9 bases, 14 bases remained unmatched.

A note on this clone: One end of the junction is discordant with germline, which a read error may explain. The chain joins TRBV11-2 to TRBJ1-1, with unresolved D. This CDR3 comprises 13 residues. From germline, CDR1 is SGHAT and CDR2 FQNNGV. CDR3 sequence: CASRLASNTEAFF. CDR3 bases: TGTGCCAGCAGATTAGCTTCAAACACTGAAGCTTTCTTT.

The chain uses TRBV19 and TRBJ1-1; 7 positions agree with TRBD1. V trimming: 6 bases; J trimming: 4 bases; junction bases outside the gene matches: 8. This CDR3 has 14 residues. Germline loops: CDR1 LNHDA, CDR2 SQIVND (reference sequence). The CDR3 spells CASRREGALTEAFF. The CDR3 region has the DNA TGTGCCAGTAGACGGGAGGGGGCGCTCACTGAAGCTTTCTTT.

This clone was seen only a few times. The rearrangement links TRBV2 to TRBJ1-2, with 8 bases lining up with TRBD1. Trimming at V came to 4 bases and at J to 9 bases, leaving 4 bases not matched to a gene. CDR3 length: 12 amino acids. The V gene's germline CDR1 is SNHLY and CDR2 FYNNEI. This chain's CDR3 is CASSGDRTRYTF. As DNA, the CDR3 is TGTGCCAGCAGTGGGGACAGGACTCGCTACACCTTC. Combining the CDR3 with reference TRBV2 and TRBJ1-2 gives the whole variable domain EPEVTQTPSHQVTQMGQEVILRCVPISNHLYFYWYRQILGQKVEFLVSFYNNEISEKSEIFDDQFSVERPDGSNFTLKIRSTKLEDSAMYFCASSGDRTRYTFGSGTRLTVV.

The chain recombines TRBV6-6 with TRBJ1-4; tentative D call: TRBD1 (6 bases). Trimming pared 0 bases from V and 7 bases from J, leaving 12 bases between. Germline values: CDR1 MNHNY, CDR2 SVGAGI (reference sequence). The CDR3 is 15 amino acids. The CDR3 here is CASSYSAGVREKLFF. CDR3 sequence (DNA): TGTGCCAGCAGTTACTCGGCAGGGGTACGTGAAAAACTGTTTTTT.

The chain employs TRBV13 and TRBJ2-4; D may match TRBD1 or TRBD2 (5 bases each). Germline-derived CDR1 and CDR2 are PRHDT and FYEKMQ (reference sequence). The V gene lost 2 bases and the J gene lost 0 bases, with 17 bases spanning the gap. The CDR3 has 18 amino acids. CDR3 nucleotide sequence: TGTGCCAGCAGCTTAAGGTGGGGGACGTTACTAGCCAAAAACATTCAGTACTTC. It specifies CASSLRWGTLLAKNIQYF.

The gene calls are TRBV7-9 and TRBJ2-1; D may be TRBD2 (7 bases). This CDR3 has 16 amino acids. Germline V gene data show CDR1 as SEHNR and CDR2 as FQNEAQ (reference sequence). Trimming left V 2 bases short and J 2 bases short, with 13 bases between. In DNA form, the CDR3 reads TGTGCCAGCAGCTTAAGAGAGGGGGGGCCCTACAATGAGCAGTTCTTC. Residues: CASSLREGGPYNEQFF.

The chain is built from TRBV7-2 and TRBJ2-3, with no clear D. Germline V gene sequence: CDR1 SGHTA, CDR2 FQGNSA. Trimming removed 5 bases from V and 2 bases from J, with 11 bases in between. This CDR3 spans 14 amino acids. CDR3 sequence: CASSDSRSTDTQYF. DNA of the CDR3: TGTGCCAGCAGCGACTCCAGGTCCACAGATACGCAGTATTTT.

V usage is TRBV10-1 and J usage is TRBJ1-1, with D uncertain. Germline V gives CDR1 WNHNN, CDR2 SYGVQD (reference sequence). Trimming cost V 3 bases and J 1 base, with 12 bases left between them. The CDR3 is made up of 15 amino acids. This CDR3 is CASSEDGSGNTEAFF. The CDR3 bases are TGCGCCAGCAGTGAAGACGGCAGCGGGAACACTGAAGCTTTCTTT.

The rearrangement joins TRBV5-6 to TRBJ1-1; no reliable D call. V shed 8 bases and J shed 2 bases, with 16 bases lying between them. The CDR3 has 14 amino acids. In germline, CDR1 is SGHDT, CDR2 YYEEEE. As DNA, the CDR3 is TGTGCCAGTAAACTGATCGGGGTAAACACTGAAGCTTTCTTT. Translating it yields CASKLIGVNTEAFF. Full variable domain (missing parts from reference TRBV5-6 and TRBJ1-1): DAGVTQSPTHLIKTRGQQVTLRCSPKSGHDTVSWYQQALGQGPQFIFQYYEEEERQRGNFPDRFSGHQFPNYSSELNVNALLLGDSALYLCASKLIGVNTEAFFGQGTRLTVV.